The source of this TCR beta chain is a study of cytomegalovirus exposure and HLA in healthy donors. Overall study findings and caveats: Roughly uniform depth of sequencing across donors was assumed in presence/absence analyses.

A word on this clone: Antigen unknown.

CDR1 is GTSNPN and CDR2 is SVGIG in the germline V gene (reference sequence). This CDR3 has 16 residues. Trimming left V 1 base short and J 2 bases short, with 17 bases between. The PCR made use of 60 Vbeta and 13 Jbeta primers. Generated by immunoSEQ multiplex PCR, the TCRdb table keeps only in-frame clones and is missing some. The sample yields under 100,000 clones, roughly 60% seen once. The TCR originated in a woman younger than 45 in good health and CMV-seropositive. The sequencing input was PBMCs. The chain joins TRBV30 to TRBJ1-2, with D perhaps matching TRBD1 (5 bases). The CDR3 coding sequence is TGTGCCTGGAGTGGGGCAGGGTTTGGTAGCAACTATGGCTACACCTTC. Protein: CAWSGAGFGSNYGYTF.